The 5 T cell receptor beta chains below all came from one sample that was sequenced in a study of response to subunit inactivated influenza vaccine. In TCRdb, the RT-PCR reads were re-called with MiXCR into one record per CDR3 protein. The repertoire holds about 520,000 distinct CDR3 sequences, with 25% as singletons. Sample: CD4+ T cells sorted from PBMCs, taken less than 6 days after vaccination. The receptors were gathered from a man in his fifties or sixties who received an inactivated influenza vaccine.

This clonotype was detected a few times. The chain combines TRBV20-1 with TRBJ2-3; 9 bases agree with TRBD2. The CDR3 is 17 amino acids. Trimming at V came to 0 bases and at J to 1 base, leaving 8 bases not matched to a gene. The germline CDR1 and CDR2 sequences are DFQATT and SNEGSKA (reference sequence). The CDR3 sequence: CSARDTGLAMGTDTQYF. The CDR3 DNA reads as TGCAGTGCTAGAGATACTGGACTAGCGATGGGCACAGATACGCAGTATTTT.

This clonotype turned up a few times. This sequence joins TRBV7-2 and TRBJ2-7; perhaps TRBD1 as D (6 bases). The V and J ends lost 1 base and 2 bases respectively, with 12 bases between them. Germline CDR1 is SGHTA and CDR2 is FQGNSA. This CDR3 contains 15 residues. This CDR3 is CASSLGPGDPYEQYF. The CDR3 DNA is TGTGCCAGCAGCTTAGGGCCAGGGGATCCCTACGAGCAGTACTTC.

This rearrangement joins TRBV18 to TRBJ2-7; 7 bases match TRBD1. The junction had 6 bases not matched to a gene; V was cut back by 0 bases and J by 7 bases. This CDR3 has 14 residues. Germline V gene data show CDR1 as KGHSH and CDR2 as LQKENI. The CDR3 sequence: CASSPPNRGGEQYF. DNA of the CDR3: TGTGCCAGCTCACCACCGAACAGGGGTGGAGAGCAGTACTTC. The full variable domain, in which reference TRBV18 and TRBJ2-7 provide the parts outside the CDR3, is NAGVMQNPRHLVRRRGQEARLRCSPMKGHSHVYWYRQLPEEGLKFMVYLQKENIIDESGMPKERFSAEFPKEGPSILRIQQVVRGDSAAYFCASSPPNRGGEQYFGPGTRLTVT.

The chain is built from TRBV20-1 and TRBJ2-4; D ambiguous. Trimming took off 1 base at V and 6 bases at J, with 13 bases between the two ends. Germline CDR1 is DFQATT and CDR2 is SNEGSKA (reference sequence). The CDR3 has 14 amino acids. The CDR3 protein is CSARVGFGTNIQYF. In DNA, the CDR3 is TGCAGTGCTAGAGTCGGTTTTGGAACAAACATTCAGTACTTC.

Turning to this clonotype: At one of its ends the junction is not consistent with the germline gene, which may arise from a read error. This sequence joins TRBV12-3 or TRBV12-4 and TRBJ1-3; 8 nucleotides match TRBD1. CDR3 length: 17 residues. CDR3 region: CTSDGQGEADSGNTIYF. DNA of the CDR3: TGTACCAGCGATGGACAGGGCGAAGCAGACTCTGGAAACACCATATATTTT.